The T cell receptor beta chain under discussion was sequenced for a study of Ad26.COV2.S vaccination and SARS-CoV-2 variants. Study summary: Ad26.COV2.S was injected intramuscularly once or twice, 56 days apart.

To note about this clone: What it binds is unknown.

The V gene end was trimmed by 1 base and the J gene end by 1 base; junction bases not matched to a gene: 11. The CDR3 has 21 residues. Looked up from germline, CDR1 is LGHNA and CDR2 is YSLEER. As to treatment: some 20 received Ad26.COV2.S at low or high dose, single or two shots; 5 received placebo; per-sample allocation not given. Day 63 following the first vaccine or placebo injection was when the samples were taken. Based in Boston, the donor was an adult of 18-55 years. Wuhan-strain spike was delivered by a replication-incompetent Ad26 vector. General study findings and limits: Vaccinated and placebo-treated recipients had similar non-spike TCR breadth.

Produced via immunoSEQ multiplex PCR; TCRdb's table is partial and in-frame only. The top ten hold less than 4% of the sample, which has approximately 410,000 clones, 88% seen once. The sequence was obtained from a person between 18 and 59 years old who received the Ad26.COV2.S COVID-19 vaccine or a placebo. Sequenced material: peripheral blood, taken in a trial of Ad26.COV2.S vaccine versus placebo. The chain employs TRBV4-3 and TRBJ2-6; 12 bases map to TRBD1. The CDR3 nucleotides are TGCGCCAGCAGCCAAGGAAGGGGACCGGGACAGGGGGCTTCTGGGGCCAACGTCCTGACTTTC. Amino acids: CASSQGRGPGQGASGANVLTF.